This T cell receptor (beta chain) was sequenced in a study of lymphopenia after photon versus proton radiotherapy. Study conclusions and caveats: Photon-treated patients lost naive T cells and TCR diversity; proton-treated stayed stable. Better survival with proton therapy was suggested as possible, not demonstrated. Post-nadir diversity loss with photons came from oligoclonal expansion, particularly CD8+ Temra cells.

Deletions cut 0 bases from V and 4 bases from J, with 13 bases between. CDR1 is LGHNA and CDR2 is YSLEER in the germline V gene. The CDR3 covers 15 residues. Here immunoSEQ multiplex PCR was the method, and the copy in TCRdb shows in-frame clones only, minus some. The profile covers under 30,000 clones, with more than 90% appearing a single time and 0.81% taken by the ten largest. A remark on this clone: Its antigen is as yet unknown.

V and J are TRBV4-3 and TRBJ2-7; D is possibly TRBD1 or TRBD2 (5 bases each). The sequence derives from a woman between 45 and 60 years old with cholangiocarcinoma. The input for sequencing was peripheral blood, taken from a patient treated with photon-based radiotherapy. The CDR3 protein is CASSQDRDPRYEQYF. CDR3 sequence (DNA): TGCGCCAGCAGCCAAGATCGGGACCCTAGATACGAGCAGTACTTC.